A selection of T cell receptor beta chains follows, all from one sample in a study of cytomegalovirus exposure and HLA in healthy donors. Clones were read by immunoSEQ multiplex PCR, and TCRdb kept only the in-frame ones, dropping some. Among roughly 190,000 clones, about 83% were seen once, and the ten largest hold roughly 10%. The sequenced sample consisted of PBMCs. These receptor sequences come from a woman aged 45-59 years in good health and CMV-seropositive. CDR3s include the opening cysteine and the closing phenylalanine or tryptophan. D genes are given only for firm matches. Some rows mark clone size as missing; the rest say once, few, many or name a class of expanded clone.

d_call,j_call,cdr3_length,v_call,clone_size,cdr3_aa,cdr3_nt
.,TRBJ1-2,14,TRBV5-1,.,CASSLALERNGYTF,TGCGCCAGCAGCTTGGCTCTGGAGAGGAATGGCTACACCTTC
.,TRBJ2-5,12,TRBV2,.,CASSTSRETQYF,TGTGCCAGCAGTACTAGTCGGGAGACCCAGTACTTC
TRBD1,TRBJ2-2,15,TRBV5-6,.,CASSPTGGWGGELFF,TGTGCCAGCAGCCCGACAGGGGGCTGGGGGGGGGAGCTGTTTTTT
.,TRBJ1-1,12,TRBV29-1,once,CSVLGGITEAFF,TGCAGCGTTCTCGGGGGGATCACTGAAGCTTTCTTT
.,TRBJ2-7,16,TRBV11-1,.,CASSTIQGDLVYEQYF,TGTGCCAGCAGCACAATACAGGGAGACCTAGTCTACGAGCAGTACTTC
.,TRBJ1-5,15,TRBV25-1,.,CASPPPRGPDQPQHF,TGTGCCAGCCCCCCTCCGCGGGGACCGGATCAGCCCCAGCATTTT
TRBD1,TRBJ2-5,15,TRBV11-3,.,CASSLAGQPTETQYF,TGTGCCAGCAGCTTAGCGGGACAGCCAACAGAGACCCAGTACTTC
.,TRBJ2-7,20,TRBV28,.,CASSLGLPLPPGTQTYEQYF,TGTGCCAGCAGTTTAGGGCTCCCGCTTCCCCCCGGGACACAAACCTACGAGCAGTACTTC
.,TRBJ2-1,13,TRBV15,.,CATSARSDNEQFF,TGTGCCACCAGCGCCAGGTCCGACAATGAGCAGTTCTTC
.,TRBJ2-7,13,TRBV5-4,.,CASSGAGRREQYF,TGTGCCAGCAGCGGAGCGGGTAGGCGCGAGCAGTACTTC
.,TRBJ2-1,14,TRBV7-9,.,CASSLVGGTEPQFF,TGTGCCAGCAGCTTAGTAGGGGGTACGGAACCTCAGTTCTTC
TRBD2,TRBJ2-5,18,TRBV4-2,.,CASSQDYSASGGGETQYF,TGTGCCAGCAGCCAAGATTATTCGGCTAGCGGGGGAGGGGAGACCCAGTACTTC
.,TRBJ2-6,15,TRBV28,few,CASSKGGSGANVLTF,TGTGCCAGCAGCAAGGGCGGGTCCGGGGCCAACGTCCTGACTTTC
TRBD2,TRBJ2-2,19,TRBV7-3,.,CASSLKGTSGGPNTGELFF,TGTGCCAGCAGCTTAAAGGGGACTAGCGGGGGGCCGAACACCGGGGAGCTGTTTTTT
TRBD1,TRBJ1-5,15,TRBV6-6,.,CASSYETGSNQPQHF,TGTGCCAGCAGTTACGAGACAGGGAGCAATCAGCCCCAGCATTTT
TRBD1,TRBJ1-2,14,TRBV25-1,.,CASLPGTGVYGYTF,TGTGCCAGCCTACCCGGGACAGGGGTCTATGGCTACACCTTC
.,TRBJ1-1,14,TRBV5-1,few,CASSFTATPTEAFF,TGCGCCAGCAGCTTTACCGCTACCCCCACTGAAGCTTTCTTT
TRBD1,TRBJ2-1,15,TRBV7-2,.,CASSLGQGPVSMQFF,TGTGCCAGCAGCTTAGGACAGGGACCCGTTTCGATGCAGTTCTTC
.,TRBJ2-1,15,TRBV7-9,.,CASSNLRETYNEQFF,TGTGCCAGCAGCAACCTCAGGGAAACCTACAATGAGCAGTTCTTC
.,TRBJ1-2,16,TRBV4-2,.,CASSREGQGLTYGYTF,TGTGCCAGCAGCCGGGAGGGGCAGGGGCTGACCTATGGCTACACCTTC
TRBD1,TRBJ2-7,16,TRBV4-1,.,CASSQEQGALRYEQYF,TGCGCCAGCAGCCAAGAACAGGGGGCTTTGCGCTACGAGCAGTACTTC
TRBD1,TRBJ1-4,15,TRBV7-9,.,CASSLADRGGEKLFF,TGTGCCAGCAGCTTGGCGGACAGGGGGGGAGAAAAACTGTTTTTT
TRBD1,TRBJ2-7,15,TRBV27,once,CASSAAGQVVYEQYF,TGTGCCAGCAGTGCTGCAGGACAGGTAGTCTACGAGCAGTACTTC
.,TRBJ2-6,14,TRBV28,few,CATERVSGANVLTF,TGTGCCACAGAACGGGTCTCTGGGGCCAACGTCCTGACTTTC
TRBD2,TRBJ2-1,18,TRBV19,.,CASSTEGLAGALGNEQFF,TGTGCCAGTAGTACCGAAGGACTAGCGGGGGCCTTGGGAAATGAGCAGTTCTTC
TRBD1,TRBJ1-5,15,TRBV15,.,CATSRGTGSNQPQHF,TGTGCCACCAGCAGAGGGACAGGGAGCAATCAGCCCCAGCATTTT
.,TRBJ2-4,13,TRBV5-1,.,CASSLDLVNIQYF,TGCGCCAGCAGCTTGGATCTTGTCAACATTCAGTACTTC
.,TRBJ2-3,12,TRBV5-6,.,CASSLGRDTQYF,TGTGCCAGCAGCCTAGGGAGGGATACGCAGTATTTT
TRBD1,TRBJ2-7,13,TRBV19,.,CASSRDRADEQYF,TGTGCCAGTAGCAGGGACAGGGCGGACGAGCAGTACTTC
.,TRBJ2-7,14,TRBV21-1,.,CASSMRDRVYEQYF,TGTGCCAGCAGCATGCGGGACAGGGTCTACGAGCAGTACTTC
.,TRBJ1-1,12,TRBV6-6,few,CASSSGGYEAFF,TGTGCCAGCAGCTCGGGGGGATATGAAGCTTTCTTT
.,TRBJ1-2,13,TRBV6-6,.,CASNPTGFYGYTF,TGTGCCAGCAATCCTACAGGATTCTATGGCTACACCTTC
TRBD1,TRBJ1-4,17,TRBV4-1,.,CASSQAWGQGSLEKLFF,TGCGCCAGCAGCCAAGCTTGGGGACAGGGAAGTTTAGAAAAACTGTTTTTT
TRBD1,TRBJ2-3,15,TRBV6-1,.,CASRGGTGLINTQYF,TGTGCCAGCAGGGGAGGGACAGGGTTAATTAATACGCAGTATTTT
.,TRBJ1-6,13,TRBV2,.,CASGPESNSPLHF,TGTGCCAGCGGTCCGGAGAGTAATTCACCCCTCCACTTT
.,TRBJ1-5,13,TRBV7-4,.,CASTSRGDQPQHF,TGTGCCAGCACGTCCCGCGGGGACCAGCCCCAGCATTTT
TRBD1,TRBJ2-3,13,TRBV7-9,.,CASSPGQGITQYF,TGTGCCAGCAGCCCAGGACAGGGAATTACGCAGTATTTT
TRBD2,TRBJ2-3,13,TRBV6-5,.,CASRPTSAGTQYF,TGTGCCAGCAGACCAACTAGCGCCGGTACGCAGTATTTT
TRBD1,TRBJ2-7,15,TRBV5-1,.,CASSWDSLGPYEQYF,TGCGCCAGCAGCTGGGACAGCCTAGGACCCTACGAGCAGTACTTC
TRBD1,TRBJ1-1,13,TRBV6-5,.,CASSYQGAADAFF,TGTGCCAGCAGTTACCAGGGGGCGGCTGACGCTTTTTTT
.,TRBJ1-6,17,TRBV7-9,.,CSSSLGGGGPKNSPLHF,TGTTCCAGCAGCTTAGGAGGGGGAGGGCCGAAAAATTCACCCCTCCACTTT
.,TRBJ2-2,15,TRBV2,.,CASSVGGENTGELFF,TGTGCCAGCAGTGTGGGGGGAGAGAACACCGGGGAGCTGTTTTTT
TRBD1,TRBJ2-1,14,TRBV7-3,.,CASSYGGTGNEQFF,TGTGCCAGCAGCTATGGGGGGACAGGCAATGAGCAGTTCTTC
TRBD1,TRBJ1-2,17,TRBV16,.,CASSQSKRDRGVYGYTF,TGTGCCAGCAGCCAATCGAAAAGGGACAGGGGTGTCTATGGCTACACCTTC
TRBD1,TRBJ2-7,14,TRBV25-1,.,CASSADRGLREQYF,TGTGCCAGCAGTGCGGACAGGGGGCTAAGAGAGCAGTACTTC
.,TRBJ2-3,12,TRBV29-1,.,CSVDRGTDTQYF,TGCAGCGTTGATCGAGGCACAGATACGCAGTATTTT
.,TRBJ2-1,13,TRBV7-3,.,CASSLSRDNEQFF,TGTGCCAGCAGCTTATCCCGAGACAATGAGCAGTTCTTC
.,TRBJ1-2,14,TRBV7-2,.,CASSLGPGVGGYTF,TGTGCCAGCAGCTTAGGGCCGGGAGTGGGCGGCTACACCTTC
.,TRBJ1-4,15,TRBV5-1,.,CASSLAQGGREKLFF,TGCGCCAGCAGCTTGGCCCAGGGCGGGAGGGAAAAACTGTTTTTT
TRBD2,TRBJ2-1,16,TRBV4-1,.,CASSRTGTSSFNEQFF,TGCGCCAGCAGCCGTACCGGGACTAGCAGTTTCAATGAGCAGTTCTTC
.,TRBJ2-2,14,TRBV27,.,CASSLSHRPGELFF,TGTGCCAGCAGTTTATCCCACAGACCCGGGGAGCTGTTTTTT
.,TRBJ2-4,17,TRBV7-9,.,CASSPTISGGELDIQYF,TGTGCCAGCAGCCCCACTATTTCGGGGGGCGAGTTGGACATTCAGTACTTC
.,TRBJ1-5,16,TRBV6-1,.,CASSEEIGGWNQPQHF,TGTGCCAGCAGTGAAGAAATAGGGGGATGGAATCAGCCCCAGCATTTT
.,TRBJ2-5,13,TRBV5-1,.,CASSLVSRETQYF,TGCGCCAGCAGCTTGGTTTCACGGGAGACCCAGTACTTC
.,TRBJ2-7,11,TRBV29-1,.,CSVGTNYEQYF,TGCAGCGTTGGGACTAACTACGAGCAGTACTTC